Here is one TCR beta chain with its context. The target antigen is unknown. The junction departs from the called germline gene at one end, perhaps through a read error. This entry belongs to a study of tumor-infiltrating lymphocytes in primary liver carcinoma. Study at large: The study reported T1-T3 N0M0 tumors spanning 4.2 to 10 cm. Findings and caveats of the study: Among the pair types, tumor region pairs showed more overlap than tumor-adjacent and tumor-blood pairs. Top clones occupying all five tumor regions numbered only about 7.5-24%.

With a constant-region primer, TCR beta cDNA was made from approximately 520 ng of total RNA. Investigators got TCR beta libraries out of three nested multiplex PCR rounds, done with slightly modified ARM-PCR. It was with TRBV1-TRBV30 forward primers and a C-beta reverse primer that the first two PCR rounds were run, at around 11 cycles each. TCRdb analysed the multiplex PCR reads with MiXCR anew, one entry per CDR3 protein. The sample includes about 20,000 distinct CDR3 sequences, roughly 80% of them seen just once. This CDR3 has 20 residues. Germline CDR1 is MGHRA and CDR2 is YSYEKL. Joint extraction of RNA and DNA used roughly 17-32 mg of bulk tissue that was unsorted.

Material: liver tumor tissue from sampling region 4. The subset denotes: tumor region T4, right-lateral pole. This rearrangement joins TRBV4-1 to TRBJ2-3; 10 nucleotides agree with TRBD2. The clonotype comes from a woman aged 25-40 years with primary liver carcinoma and hepatitis B virus infection. CDR3 amino acids: CASSQDLTSGIIGLTDTQYF. CDR3 sequence (DNA): TGCGCCAGCAGCCAAGATCTAACTAGCGGGATTATCGGGCTCACAGATACACAGTATTTT.